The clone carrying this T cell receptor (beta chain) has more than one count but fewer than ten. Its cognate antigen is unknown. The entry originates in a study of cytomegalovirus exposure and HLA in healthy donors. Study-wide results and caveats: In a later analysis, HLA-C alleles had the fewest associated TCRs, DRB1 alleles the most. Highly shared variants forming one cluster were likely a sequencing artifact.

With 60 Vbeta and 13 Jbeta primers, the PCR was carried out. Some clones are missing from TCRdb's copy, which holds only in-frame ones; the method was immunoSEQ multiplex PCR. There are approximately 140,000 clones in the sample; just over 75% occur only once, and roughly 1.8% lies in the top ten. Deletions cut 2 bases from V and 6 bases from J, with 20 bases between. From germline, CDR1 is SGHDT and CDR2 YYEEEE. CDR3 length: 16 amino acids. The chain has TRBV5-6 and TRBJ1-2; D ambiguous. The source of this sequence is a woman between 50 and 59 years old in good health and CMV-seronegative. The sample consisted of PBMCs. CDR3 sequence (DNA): TGTGCCAGCAGCTTCCCCCTCGAGCCCCATATTGATGGCTACACCTTC. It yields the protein CASSFPLEPHIDGYTF.